Below, 32 T cell receptor beta chains from the same sample are listed, as sequenced in a study of blood T cells in healthy people across ages. PCR was performed a second time for about 7 to 11 cycles using a sample-barcoded 5' primer and a J-beta primer mix. MiXCR was run by TCRdb on the 5' RACE reads, yielding one entry per CDR3 protein. In the table there are approximately 820,000 distinct CDR3 sequences, more than 40% of which are singletons. The sample consisted of blood. These receptors were collected from a man in his 60s in good health.

This clonotype showed up just a few times. The V and J genes are TRBV10-3 and TRBJ2-1; TRBD1 matches 7 bases. The CDR3 has 13 amino acids. Trimming cost V 2 bases and J 10 bases; bases outside gene matches: 5. Per germline, CDR1 ENHRY and CDR2 SYGVKD. The CDR3 coding sequence is TGTGCCATCAGTGAGGAGGGGGCCATAGAGCAGTTCTTC. This sequence encodes CAISEEGAIEQFF.

This clonotype was observed a single time. In nucleotides, the CDR3 is TGTGCTAGTGGCCCAATAACACACGGACAGGGGACCAACGAGCAGTACTTC. Translation: CASGPITHGQGTNEQYF. The J gene is TRBJ2-4, the V gene TRBV12-5; 9 bases align to TRBD1. The J call may be wrong; the DNA end is better matched by TRBJ2-7. The CDR3 is 17 residues long. Germline V gene lookup returns CDR1 LGHNT and CDR2 FRNRAP.

This clonotype has just one count. This chain uses TRBV5-6 with TRBJ2-5; no clear D. CDR1 is SGHDT, CDR2 YYEEEE, per germline. This CDR3 is 13 amino acids long. V dropped 5 bases and J dropped 11 bases, with 19 bases sitting between them. The CDR3 DNA follows: TGTGCCAGCAGTGATGTCAGATGGGATGAGCAGTACTTC. This codes for CASSDVRWDEQYF.

In this sample, this clonotype turned up a few times. The V gene is TRBV15, the J gene TRBJ2-3, with unresolved D. V was trimmed by 0 bases and J by 8 bases, leaving 3 bases between them. Per germline, CDR1 LNHNV and CDR2 YYDKDF (reference sequence). The CDR3 has 11 amino acids. In DNA, the CDR3 is TGTGCCACCAGCAGAGAAGCTACGCAGTATTTT. Translated, it gives CATSREATQYF.

In DNA form, the CDR3 reads TGTGCCTGGATCGCGACAGATACGCAGTATTTT. Protein product: CAWIATDTQYF. The V call is TRBV30, the J call TRBJ2-3; D uncertain. Trimming pared 4 bases from V and 3 bases from J, leaving 5 bases between. Germline lookup yields CDR1 GTSNPN and CDR2 SVGIG (reference sequence). The CDR3 spans 11 residues.

The chain employs TRBV2 and TRBJ2-1; D remains ambiguous. The germline V gene encodes CDR1 SNHLY and CDR2 FYNNEI. With 1 base removed from V and 1 base from J, the gap between germline ends came to 8 bases. The CDR3 runs to 15 residues. The CDR3, as DNA: TGTGCCAGCAGTGAAGGGGGTATGTCCTACAATGAGCAGTTCTTC. This sequence encodes CASSEGGMSYNEQFF.

This chain links TRBV18 with TRBJ2-5; the D is unclear. CDR3 length: 14 amino acids. Per germline, CDR1 KGHSH and CDR2 LQKENI. Between the trimmed V and J ends, which lost 0 bases and 2 bases, there was a span of 7 bases. CDR3 residues: CASSPPGKQETQYF. The DNA of the CDR3 is TGTGCCAGCTCACCACCGGGAAAGCAAGAGACCCAGTACTTC.

The sample holds a few counts of this clonotype. The V and J genes are TRBV5-1 and TRBJ2-5; the D gene could be TRBD1 or TRBD2 (5 bases each). The end of the DNA aligns better with TRBJ2-7, so the J call may be wrong. The germline gives CDR1 SGHRS, CDR2 YFSETQ. CDR3 length: 15 amino acids. The CDR3 region is CASSLAANGGFEQYF. CDR3 in DNA: TGCGCCAGCAGCTTGGCTGCCAATGGGGGTTTCGAGCAGTACTTC.

The rearrangement links TRBV7-3 to TRBJ1-2; D remains ambiguous. Germline CDR1 is SGHTA and CDR2 is FQGTGA. CDR3 size: 14 residues. V shed 5 bases and J shed 1 base, with 11 bases lying between them. The CDR3 loop reads CASSPTKFNYGYTF. Written as DNA, the CDR3 is TGTGCCAGCAGCCCAACAAAGTTTAACTATGGCTACACCTTC.

A word on this clonotype: A much larger clone lies a single base off, so this may be a read error. The chain combines TRBV7-2 with TRBJ2-3, with 7 bases lining up with TRBD1. In germline, CDR1 is SGHTA, CDR2 FQGNSA. The V segment lost 8 bases and the J segment 2 bases; nucleotides outside the gene matches: 10. The CDR3 sequence is 15 residues long. The CDR3 DNA is TGTGCCAGCGGCTCGGACAGGTCTTACACAGATACGCAGTATTTT. It specifies CASGSDRSYTDTQYF.

The table lists this clonotype with a count of one. The V and J genes are TRBV20-1 and TRBJ1-5, with no clear D. CDR3 length: 15 residues. Looked up from germline, CDR1 is DFQATT and CDR2 is SNEGSKA (reference sequence). Trimming cost V 3 bases and J 2 bases, with 14 bases left between them. CDR3 region: CSASRLNSGNQPQHF. CDR3 sequence (DNA): TGCAGTGCTAGCCGCCTGAACTCGGGCAATCAGCCCCAGCATTTT.

This clonotype was seen only once. A much larger clone is a single base away; this may be a read error. This chain uses TRBV25-1 with TRBJ1-2; D possibly corresponds to TRBD1 (6 bases). This CDR3 region has 15 residues. Germline V CDR1 and CDR2: MGHDK, SYGVNS. CDR3: CASSELGGAIYCYTF. In nucleotides, the CDR3 is TGTGCCAGCAGTGAATTGGGGGGGGCGATCTATTGCTACACCTTC.

This clonotype has only one observation. The chain employs TRBV7-2 and TRBJ1-1, with 10 bases lining up with TRBD1. Germline V lookup: CDR1 SGHTA, CDR2 FQGNSA. V lost 4 bases and J lost 4; bases outside the gene matches: 6. The CDR3 length is 15 residues. CDR3 protein: CASSSLGQGFTEAFF. In DNA form, the CDR3 reads TGTGCCAGCAGCTCCCTGGGACAGGGGTTCACTGAAGCTTTCTTT.

The gene calls are TRBV9 and TRBJ2-4, with D possibly matching TRBD1 (5 bases). The assigned J gene may be wrong: the sequence end matches TRBJ2-7 better. This CDR3 is built from 14 residues. CDR1 is SGDLS and CDR2 is YYNGEE in the germline V gene. CDR3 in DNA: TGTGCCAGCAGCGGCCAGGGCGCCCCCGACGAGCAGTACTTC. Its protein product is CASSGQGAPDEQYF.

A word on this clonotype: This could be a read error, since a much larger clone is one nucleotide away. The J gene is TRBJ2-7, the V gene TRBV20-1, with a possible D match to TRBD1 (6 bases). This CDR3 region has 13 residues. Germline-derived CDR1 and CDR2 are DFQATT and SNEGSKA (reference sequence). Here the CDR3 DNA reads TGCAGTGCTTCAAGGACAGTCTCCTGCGAGCAGTACTTC. This sequence encodes CSASRTVSCEQYF.

This clonotype was detected ten times or more. This chain uses TRBV3-1 with TRBJ2-7; no clear D gene. V was shortened by 4 bases and J by 3 bases, with 4 bases between the two germline ends. The length of the CDR3 is 11 residues. Germline CDR1 is LGHDT and CDR2 is YNNKEL (reference sequence). The CDR3 loop reads CASSRIYEQYF. In DNA, the CDR3 is TGTGCCAGCAGCCGAATCTACGAGCAGTACTTC.

The chain employs TRBV6-6 and TRBJ1-6; D is possibly TRBD1 (5 bases). The CDR3 is made up of 15 amino acids. The V end was cut by 0 bases, the J end by 9 bases, with 12 bases between. The V gene's germline CDR1 is MNHNY and CDR2 SVGAGI (reference sequence). CDR3 protein: CASSYSVGGGSPLHF. The CDR3 region has the DNA TGTGCCAGCAGTTACTCGGTGGGGGGTGGTTCACCCCTCCACTTT.

This clonotype was observed a few times. The chain recombines TRBV10-3 with TRBJ1-2; D uncertain. This CDR3 is built from 14 residues. V lost 2 bases and J 8 bases, leaving 15 bases between the germline ends. From germline, CDR1 is ENHRY and CDR2 SYGVKD. The CDR3 nucleotides read TGTGCCATCAGTGAGACCCCGGATTCGCGGGGCTACACCTTC. It translates to CAISETPDSRGYTF.

The chain is built from TRBV12-3 or TRBV12-4 and TRBJ1-1; D is unclear. The V gene lost 8 bases and the J gene lost 6 bases, with 10 bases spanning the gap. This CDR3 comprises 11 residues. CDR3: CASRLESEAFF. The CDR3 nucleotides read TGTGCCAGCCGGCTCGAATCTGAAGCTTTCTTT.

The chain has TRBV20-1 and TRBJ2-1; D possibly corresponds to TRBD2 (5 bases). V lost 1 base, J lost 12 bases, and 10 bases lay in between. Per the germline V gene, CDR1 is DFQATT and CDR2 is SNEGSKA (reference sequence). The CDR3 contains 11 residues. The CDR3 loop reads CSARGRQGQFF. DNA for the CDR3: TGCAGTGCTAGAGGGAGGCAAGGGCAGTTCTTC.

This clonotype was found a few times. The chain links TRBV29-1 to TRBJ2-3, with D tentatively TRBD1 (6 bases). This CDR3 is built from 13 residues. CDR1 is SQVTM and CDR2 is ANQGSEA in the germline V gene. V was pared by 5 bases and J by 2 bases, with 11 bases between. CDR3 region: CSVRGQNTDTQYF. In nucleotides, the CDR3 is TGCAGCGTTCGGGGACAAAACACAGATACGCAGTATTTT.

The chain has TRBV20-1 and TRBJ1-4, with TRBD1 matching over 9 bases. The ends lost 5 bases at V and 8 bases at J; junction bases unmatched: 9. Germline lookup yields CDR1 DFQATT and CDR2 SNEGSKA (reference sequence). This CDR3 contains 14 residues. Here the CDR3 reads CSASPGQGLEKLFF. The CDR3, as DNA: TGCAGTGCTTCACCGGGACAGGGACTCGAAAAACTGTTTTTT.

This clonotype was counted a few times. CDR3 in amino acids: CASSFPLADTQYF. The CDR3 DNA follows: TGTGCCAGCAGCTTCCCGCTGGCAGATACGCAGTATTTT. The chain recombines TRBV7-2 with TRBJ2-3; no firm D call. The CDR3 is made up of 13 amino acids. The ends were cut back, 3 bases at V and 4 bases at J, with 8 bases in the middle. CDR1 and CDR2 (germline): SGHTA, FQGNSA.

This sequence joins TRBV12-3 or TRBV12-4 and TRBJ1-1; D unresolved. With 6 bases removed from V and 0 bases from J, the gap between germline ends came to 14 bases. CDR3 size: 15 residues. CDR3 in DNA: TGTGCCAGCAGCACCGCCGGACGCCTGAACACTGAAGCTTTCTTT. Translating gives CASSTAGRLNTEAFF.

V gene TRBV4-3 combines with J gene TRBJ2-1, with 9 bases identical to TRBD2. The CDR3 sequence is 18 residues long. J was trimmed by 3 bases and V by 0 bases; bases with no gene match: 9. Per the germline V gene, CDR1 is LGHNA and CDR2 is YSLEER. The CDR3 DNA reads TGCGCCAGCAGCCAAGACTCCGAGGCTAGCGGGGTCTACAATGAGCAGTTCTTC. Translating gives CASSQDSEASGVYNEQFF.

The chain employs TRBV6-5 and TRBJ2-7; possibly TRBD2 for D (6 bases). The CDR3 is 15 residues long. The V gene lost 0 bases and the J gene lost 7 bases, with 16 bases spanning the gap. CDR1 is MNHEY, CDR2 SVGAGI, per germline. CDR3 coding DNA: TGTGCCAGCAGTTACTCCTCGGGGGTCCCCTGGGAGCAGTACTTC. This gives the protein CASSYSSGVPWEQYF.

This clonotype was seen just once. Just one base apart from a much larger clone, this may be a read error. This sequence joins TRBV2 and TRBJ2-1, with 7 positions matching TRBD2. The DNA end is more similar to TRBJ2-7, so the J call may be wrong. This CDR3 comprises 14 residues. Germline assignment: CDR1 SNHLY and CDR2 FYNNEI. CDR3 nucleotides: TGTGCCAGCCTTGTGGGGGAGGGATACAATGAGCAGTACTTC. It codes for CASLVGEGYNEQYF.

As concerns this clonotype: At one end, the junction sequence differs from germline, possibly due to a read error. The rearrangement links TRBV7-8 to TRBJ1-1; 7 bases fit TRBD1. Germline-derived CDR1 and CDR2 are SGHVS and FQNEAQ. This CDR3 comprises 16 residues. CDR3: CASSLGGGFVNTETFF. As DNA, the CDR3 is TGTGCCAGCAGCCTAGGAGGGGGCTTTGTGAACACTGAAACTTTCTTT.

This clonotype was observed at least ten times. The genes are TRBV6-5 and TRBJ2-6, with TRBD1 as a possible D gene (6 bases). Trimming cost V 6 bases and J 0 bases, with 18 bases left between them. Germline CDR1 is MNHEY and CDR2 is SVGAGI. The length of the CDR3 is 18 residues. The CDR3 sequence is CASSHRAPSLSGANVLTF. The CDR3 DNA reads as TGTGCCAGCAGCCACAGGGCCCCGAGCCTCTCTGGGGCCAACGTCCTGACTTTC.

The J gene is TRBJ2-7, the V gene TRBV4-2; possibly TRBD1 for D (5 bases). The CDR3 has 14 amino acids. CDR1 and CDR2 from the germline V gene are LGHNA and YNFKEQ. Trimming pared 3 bases from V and 6 bases from J, leaving 15 bases between. The CDR3 sequence: CASSQVQGAGEQYF. The CDR3 region has the DNA TGTGCCAGCAGCCAGGTTCAAGGGGCCGGCGAGCAGTACTTC.

The chain employs TRBV10-3 and TRBJ2-3; 10 nucleotides line up with TRBD1. The germline gives CDR1 ENHRY, CDR2 SYGVKD. The CDR3 is 13 residues long. V lost 10 bases, J lost 0 bases, and 1 base stayed unmatched. In nucleotides, the CDR3 is TGTGCCAAGGGACAGGGGAGCACAGATACGCAGTATTTT. Its translation is CAKGQGSTDTQYF.

The chain is built from TRBV20-1 and TRBJ2-7; TRBD1 agrees at 10 bases. The J segment lost 2 bases and the V segment lost 6 bases, leaving 7 bases of the junction unmatched. Germline CDR1 DFQATT, CDR2 SNEGSKA (reference sequence). The CDR3 contains 14 residues. As DNA, the CDR3 is TGCAGTGCCGACCCGGGACAGGGGCCCTACGAGCAGTACTTC. Amino acids: CSADPGQGPYEQYF.